This T cell receptor (beta chain) was sequenced during a study of T cell responses to AZD1222 COVID-19 vaccine. Study conclusions and caveats: Nearly half of unique spike-specific TCRs reportedly avoided B.1.351 and B.1.1.7 mutated regions. Only after the peak T cell response were repertoires sampled.

The method was immunoSEQ multiplex PCR; TCRdb's version includes in-frame clones alone and lacks a portion of them. The sample includes around 120,000 clones, approximately 94% of them seen just once. Germline V lookup: CDR1 LNHNV, CDR2 YYDKDF (reference sequence). The CDR3 extends over 16 amino acids. V was clipped by 2 bases and J by 0 bases, with 11 bases between them. As regards this clone: Its antigen is undetermined.

This receptor was taken from an adult who received the AZD1222 COVID-19 vaccine. The chain joins TRBV15 to TRBJ1-3; D call uncertain. The sample consisted of peripheral blood, taken 28 days after the second AZD1222 dose. CDR3 nucleotides: TGTGCCACCAGCAGATCCCAAGTGGGCTCTGGAAACACCATATATTTT. This sequence encodes CATSRSQVGSGNTIYF. Complete variable domain (other parts from reference TRBV15 and TRBJ1-3): DAMVIQNPRYQVTQFGKPVTLSCSQTLNHNVMYWYQQKSSQAPKLLFHYYDKDFNNEADTPDNFQSRRPNTSFCFLDIRSPGLGDTAMYLCATSRSQVGSGNTIYFGEGSWLTVV.